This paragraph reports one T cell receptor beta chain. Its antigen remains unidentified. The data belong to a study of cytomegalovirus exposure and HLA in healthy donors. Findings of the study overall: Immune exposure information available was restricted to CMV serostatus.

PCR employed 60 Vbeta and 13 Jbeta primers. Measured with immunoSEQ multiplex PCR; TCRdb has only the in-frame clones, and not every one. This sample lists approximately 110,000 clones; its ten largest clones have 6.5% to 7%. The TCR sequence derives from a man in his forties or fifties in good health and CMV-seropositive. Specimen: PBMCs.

This CDR3 is CASSQGLAGVIDTQYF. The CDR3 DNA sequence: TGTGCCAGCAGTCAAGGACTAGCGGGAGTTATAGATACGCAGTATTTT. V usage is TRBV27 and J usage is TRBJ2-3; 13 bases map to TRBD2. Trimming at V came to 5 bases and at J to 5 bases, leaving 7 bases not matched to a gene. Germline assignment: CDR1 MNHEY and CDR2 SMNVEV (reference sequence). CDR3 length: 16 residues.